Sequencing of this T cell receptor (beta chain) was carried out in a study of beta chain features in type 1 diabetes. General study points: The naive, central memory and Treg TCRB repertoires of patients appeared to be more similar to one another than those of healthy donors. A moderate, significant TCRB CDR3 shortening appeared in type 1 diabetes across four CD4+ subsets.

The CDR3 consists of 12 residues. CDR1 SQVTM and CDR2 ANQGSEA come from the germline V gene. V gave up 5 bases and J gave up 7 bases, with 12 bases separating them. About this clone itself: No antigen is known for it.

cDNA synthesis used the whole RNA isolate, giving expressed TCRB sequences. TCRdb's table, derived via immunoSEQ multiplex PCR, lists solely in-frame clones and lacks some. The sample lists around 170,000 clones; 8.5% to 10% were seen once. Sequences were obtained from central memory CD4+ T cells from blood. The V and J genes are TRBV29-1 and TRBJ1-5; tentatively, D is TRBD1 (6 bases). The clonotype originates from a woman aged 25-40 years with type 1 diabetes. The CDR3 DNA sequence: TGCAGCGTTTTGTTACAGGGCCAGCCCCAGCATTTT. It yields the protein CSVLLQGQPQHF.